The subject of this entry is one T cell receptor (beta chain). The table came from immunoSEQ multiplex PCR; TCRdb's copy has only in-frame clones and leaves some out. The sample carries around 190,000 clones, about four fifths recorded once. The sample is drawn from a study of blood T cell repertoires in COVID-19. Study as a whole: The United States, Italy and Spain were the sources of the acute and convalescent COVID-19 samples.

Trimming took 0 bases from V and 5 from J; bases not matched to a gene: 7. The CDR3 has 16 residues. From germline, CDR1 is LGHNT and CDR2 FRNRAP. J is TRBJ2-1 and V is TRBV12-5, with 7 bases fitting TRBD1. Input material: peripheral blood. The TCR sequence derives from a man aged 55 to 70 with acute or convalescent COVID-19. This CDR3 is CASGLVGGLRDNEQFF. Written as DNA, the CDR3 is TGTGCTAGTGGTTTGGTAGGGGGCCTTAGAGACAATGAGCAGTTCTTC. The full variable domain, with the rest looked up from reference TRBV12-5 and TRBJ2-1, is DARVTQTPRHKVTEMGQEVTMRCQPILGHNTVFWYRQTMMQGLELLAYFRNRAPLDDSGMPKDRFSAEMPDATLATLKIQPSEPRDSAVYFCASGLVGGLRDNEQFFGPGTRLTVL.